The clone carrying this T cell receptor beta chain was detected ten times or more. Its matching antigen is unknown. This sample was taken from a study of T cells after yellow fever vaccination. General study points: A small proportion of clonotypes was detected in both the CD4 and CD8 compartments.

The CDR3 covers 14 residues. The V segment lost 4 bases and the J segment 4 bases; nucleotides outside the gene matches: 4. Germline V gene sequence: CDR1 SGDLS, CDR2 YYNGEE. In TCRdb, the 5' RACE reads were re-called with MiXCR into one record per CDR3 protein. The sample holds roughly 50,000 distinct CDR3 sequences, roughly 7% seen once. The sequence derives from a man between 18 and 35 years old who received the YFV17D yellow fever vaccine. The sequences come from CD8+ T cells sorted from PBMCs, collected around 15 days after the first yellow fever vaccination. The chain employs TRBV9 and TRBJ1-5; 8 positions match TRBD1. CDR3 amino acids: CASSSGQGNQPQHF. In nucleotides, the CDR3 is TGTGCCAGCAGCTCCGGACAGGGAAATCAGCCCCAGCATTTT.